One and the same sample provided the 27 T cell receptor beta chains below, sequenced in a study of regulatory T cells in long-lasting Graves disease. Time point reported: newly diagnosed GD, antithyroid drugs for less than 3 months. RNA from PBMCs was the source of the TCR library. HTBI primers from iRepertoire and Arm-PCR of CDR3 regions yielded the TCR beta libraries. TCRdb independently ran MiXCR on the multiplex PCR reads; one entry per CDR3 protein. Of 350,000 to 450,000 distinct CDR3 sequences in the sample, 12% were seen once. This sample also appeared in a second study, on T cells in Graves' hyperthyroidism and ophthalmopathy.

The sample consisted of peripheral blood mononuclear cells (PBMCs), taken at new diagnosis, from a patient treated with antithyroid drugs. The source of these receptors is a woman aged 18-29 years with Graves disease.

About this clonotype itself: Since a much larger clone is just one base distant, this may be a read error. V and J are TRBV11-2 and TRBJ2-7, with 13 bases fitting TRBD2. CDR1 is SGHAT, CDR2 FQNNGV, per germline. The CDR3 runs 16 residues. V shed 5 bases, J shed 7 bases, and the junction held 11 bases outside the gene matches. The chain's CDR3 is CASSQPGLAGYNEQYF. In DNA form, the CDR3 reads TGTGCCAGCAGCCAACCGGGACTAGCGGGATACAATGAGCAGTACTTC.

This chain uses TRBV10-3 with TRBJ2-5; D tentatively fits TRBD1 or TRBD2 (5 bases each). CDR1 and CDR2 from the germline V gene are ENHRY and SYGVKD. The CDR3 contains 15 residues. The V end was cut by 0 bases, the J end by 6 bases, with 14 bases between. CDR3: CAISESGLGEKTQYF. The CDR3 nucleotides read TGTGCCATCAGTGAGTCGGGGCTGGGGGAGAAGACCCAGTACTTC.

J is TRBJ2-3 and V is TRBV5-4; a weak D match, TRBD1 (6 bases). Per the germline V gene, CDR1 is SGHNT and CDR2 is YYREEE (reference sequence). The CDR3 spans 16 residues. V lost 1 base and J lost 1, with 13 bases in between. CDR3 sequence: CASSLMRRTGTDTQYF. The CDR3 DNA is TGTGCCAGCAGCTTGATGCGGAGGACAGGCACAGATACGCAGTATTTT.

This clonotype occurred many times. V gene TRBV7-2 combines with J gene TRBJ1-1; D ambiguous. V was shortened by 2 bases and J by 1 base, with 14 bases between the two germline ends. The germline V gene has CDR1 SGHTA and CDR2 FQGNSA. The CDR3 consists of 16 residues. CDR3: CASSLMADLGNTEAFF. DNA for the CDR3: TGTGCCAGCAGCTTAATGGCGGACCTAGGGAACACTGAAGCTTTCTTT.

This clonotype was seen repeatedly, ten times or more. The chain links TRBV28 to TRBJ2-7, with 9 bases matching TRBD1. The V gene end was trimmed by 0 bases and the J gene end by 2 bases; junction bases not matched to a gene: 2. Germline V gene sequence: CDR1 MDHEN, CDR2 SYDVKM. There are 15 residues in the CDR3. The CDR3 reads CASSLWTGGTYEQYF. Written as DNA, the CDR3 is TGTGCCAGCAGTTTATGGACAGGGGGGACCTACGAGCAGTACTTC.

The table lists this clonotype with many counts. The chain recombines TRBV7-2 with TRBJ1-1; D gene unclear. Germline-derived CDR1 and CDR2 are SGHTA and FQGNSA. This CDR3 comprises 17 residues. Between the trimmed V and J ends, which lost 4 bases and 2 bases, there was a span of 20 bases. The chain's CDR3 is CASSWHSNPKINTEAFF. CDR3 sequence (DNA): TGTGCCAGCAGCTGGCACAGCAACCCGAAAATTAACACTGAAGCTTTCTTT.

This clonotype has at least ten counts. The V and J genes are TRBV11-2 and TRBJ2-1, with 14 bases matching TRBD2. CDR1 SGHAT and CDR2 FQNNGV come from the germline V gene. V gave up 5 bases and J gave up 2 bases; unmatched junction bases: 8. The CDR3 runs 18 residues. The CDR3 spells CASSPGTSGGLTYNEQFF. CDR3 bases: TGTGCCAGCAGCCCTGGGACTAGCGGGGGCCTAACCTACAATGAGCAGTTCTTC.

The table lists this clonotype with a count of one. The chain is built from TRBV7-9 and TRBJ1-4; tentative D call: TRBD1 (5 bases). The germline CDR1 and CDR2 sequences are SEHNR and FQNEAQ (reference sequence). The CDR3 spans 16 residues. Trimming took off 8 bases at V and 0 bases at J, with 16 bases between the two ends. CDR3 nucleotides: TGTGCCAGCGGGGCGGTTCGGGTCGCAACTAATGAAAAACTGTTTTTT. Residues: CASGAVRVATNEKLFF. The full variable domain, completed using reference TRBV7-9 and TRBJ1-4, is DTGVSQNPRHKITKRGQNVTFRCDPISEHNRLYWYRQTLGQGPEFLTYFQNEAQLEKSRLLSDRFSAERPKGSFSTLEIQRTEQGDSAMYLCASGAVRVATNEKLFFGSGTQLSVL.

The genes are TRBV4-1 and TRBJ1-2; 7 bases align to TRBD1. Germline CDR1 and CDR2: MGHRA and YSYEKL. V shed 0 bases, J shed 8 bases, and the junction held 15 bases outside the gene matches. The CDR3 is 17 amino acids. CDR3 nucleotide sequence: TGCGCCAGCAGCCAAGATCTAATCCAGGGGGGTTTGAAAGGCTACACCTTC. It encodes CASSQDLIQGGLKGYTF.

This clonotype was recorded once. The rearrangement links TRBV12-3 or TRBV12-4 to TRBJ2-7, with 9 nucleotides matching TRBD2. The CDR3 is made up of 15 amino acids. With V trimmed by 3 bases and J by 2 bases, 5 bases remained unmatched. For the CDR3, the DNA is TGTGCCAGCAGTTTTGGGGTAGCGGGAGCCTACGAGCAGTACTTC. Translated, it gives CASSFGVAGAYEQYF.

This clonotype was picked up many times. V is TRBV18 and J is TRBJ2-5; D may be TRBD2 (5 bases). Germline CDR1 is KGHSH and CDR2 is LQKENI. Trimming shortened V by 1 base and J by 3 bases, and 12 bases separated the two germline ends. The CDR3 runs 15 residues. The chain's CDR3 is CASSPQGLLKETQYF. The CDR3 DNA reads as TGTGCCAGCTCACCACAAGGACTTCTAAAAGAGACCCAGTACTTC.

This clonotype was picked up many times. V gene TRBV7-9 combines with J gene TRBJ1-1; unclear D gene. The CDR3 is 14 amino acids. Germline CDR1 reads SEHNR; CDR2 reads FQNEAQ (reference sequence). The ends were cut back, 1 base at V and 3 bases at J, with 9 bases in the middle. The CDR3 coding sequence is TGTGCCAGCAGCTTAGGGGTGAGGCACACTGAAGCTTTCTTT. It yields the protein CASSLGVRHTEAFF.

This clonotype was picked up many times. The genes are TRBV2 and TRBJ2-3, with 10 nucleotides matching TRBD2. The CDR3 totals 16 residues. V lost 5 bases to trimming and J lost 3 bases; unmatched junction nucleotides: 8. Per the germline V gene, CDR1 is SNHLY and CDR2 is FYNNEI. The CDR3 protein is CASSQRIAGGTDTQYF. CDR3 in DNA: TGTGCCAGCAGTCAAAGAATAGCGGGGGGAACAGATACGCAGTATTTT.

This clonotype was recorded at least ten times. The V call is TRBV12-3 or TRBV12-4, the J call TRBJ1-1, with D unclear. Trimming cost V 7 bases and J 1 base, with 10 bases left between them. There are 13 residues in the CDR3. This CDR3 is CASITDANTEAFF. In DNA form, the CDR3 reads TGTGCCAGCATTACAGACGCGAACACTGAAGCTTTCTTT.

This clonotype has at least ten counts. CDR3 DNA sequence: TGTGCCAGCAGTTCTGACTGGTCCACCGGGGAGCTGTTTTTT. Protein: CASSSDWSTGELFF. This chain uses TRBV12-3 or TRBV12-4 with TRBJ2-2; unclear D gene. The V end lost 4 bases, the J end lost 4 bases, and 10 bases lay between the germline ends. The CDR3 extends over 14 amino acids.

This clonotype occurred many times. The CDR3 sequence: CSAREDGTSWDHEQFF. The CDR3 DNA sequence: TGCAGTGCTAGAGAAGACGGGACTAGCTGGGACCATGAGCAGTTCTTC. The J gene is TRBJ2-1, the V gene TRBV20-1; TRBD2 agrees at 9 bases. Germline V gives CDR1 DFQATT, CDR2 SNEGSKA (reference sequence). There are 16 residues in the CDR3. V shed 0 bases and J 8 bases; nucleotides not matched to a gene: 11.

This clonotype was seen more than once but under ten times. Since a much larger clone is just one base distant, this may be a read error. CDR3 nucleotides: TGTGCCAGCAGTTATTGGGAGAGGGGTACCACTGAAGCTTTCTTT. The encoded protein is CASSYWERGTTEAFF. The chain has TRBV6-2 or TRBV6-3 and TRBJ1-1; maybe TRBD1 (5 bases). This CDR3 region has 15 residues. Trimming shortened V by 3 bases and J by 4 bases, and 15 bases separated the two germline ends. Germline V gene data show CDR1 as MNHEY and CDR2 as SVGEGT.

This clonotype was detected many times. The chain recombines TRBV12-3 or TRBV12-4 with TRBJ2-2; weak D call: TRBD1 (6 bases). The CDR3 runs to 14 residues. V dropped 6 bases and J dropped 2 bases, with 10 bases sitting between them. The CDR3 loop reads CASRDRHNTGELFF. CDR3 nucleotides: TGTGCCAGCAGAGACAGGCATAACACCGGGGAGCTGTTTTTT.

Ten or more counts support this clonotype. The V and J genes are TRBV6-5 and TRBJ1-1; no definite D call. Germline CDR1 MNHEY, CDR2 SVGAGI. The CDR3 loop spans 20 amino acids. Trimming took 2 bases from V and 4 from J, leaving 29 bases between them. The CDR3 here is CASSYRVGVHTKQRVTEAFF. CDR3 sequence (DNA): TGTGCCAGCAGTTACCGTGTCGGGGTGCATACAAAACAAAGGGTCACTGAAGCTTTCTTT.

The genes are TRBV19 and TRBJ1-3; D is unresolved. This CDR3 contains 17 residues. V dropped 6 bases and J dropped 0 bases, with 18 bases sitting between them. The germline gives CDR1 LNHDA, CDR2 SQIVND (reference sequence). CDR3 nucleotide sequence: TGTGCCAGTAGAGGGCTGAACTCGGCGTTCTCTGGAAACACCATATATTTT. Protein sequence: CASRGLNSAFSGNTIYF.

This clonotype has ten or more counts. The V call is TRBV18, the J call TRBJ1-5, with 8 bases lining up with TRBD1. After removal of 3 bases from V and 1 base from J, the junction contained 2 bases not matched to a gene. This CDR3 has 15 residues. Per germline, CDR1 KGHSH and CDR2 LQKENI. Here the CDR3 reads CASSPGTGSNQPQHF. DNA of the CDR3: TGTGCCAGCTCACCCGGGACAGGCAGCAATCAGCCCCAGCATTTT.

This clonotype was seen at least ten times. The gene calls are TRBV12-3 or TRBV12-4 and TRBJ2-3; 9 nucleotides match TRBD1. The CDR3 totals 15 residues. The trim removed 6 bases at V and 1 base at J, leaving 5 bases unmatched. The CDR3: CASSPRDRGTDTQYF. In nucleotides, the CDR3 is TGTGCCAGCAGCCCCCGGGACAGGGGCACAGATACGCAGTATTTT.

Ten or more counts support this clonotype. The CDR3: CASSSTGSVTQYF. CDR3 sequence (DNA): TGCGCCAGCAGCAGCACGGGATCAGTTACGCAGTATTTT. This rearrangement joins TRBV4-3 to TRBJ2-3; weak D call: TRBD2 (5 bases). The length of the CDR3 is 13 residues. The germline V gene encodes CDR1 LGHNA and CDR2 YSLEER. Trimming took off 5 bases at V and 8 bases at J, with 14 bases between the two ends.

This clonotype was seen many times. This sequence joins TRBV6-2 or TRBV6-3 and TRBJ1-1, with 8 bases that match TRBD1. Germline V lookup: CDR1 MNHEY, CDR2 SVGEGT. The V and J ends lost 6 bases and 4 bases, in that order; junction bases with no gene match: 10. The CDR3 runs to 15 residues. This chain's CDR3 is CASSYQGARGTEAFF. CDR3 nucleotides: TGTGCCAGCAGCTACCAGGGGGCGCGGGGCACTGAAGCTTTCTTT.

The CDR3 protein is CASSQSGETQYF. CDR3 in DNA: TGTGCCAGCAGCCAATCGGGGGAGACCCAGTACTTC. The genes are TRBV16 and TRBJ2-5, with no clear D. The germline CDR1 and CDR2 sequences are KGHSY and FQNENV. CDR3 length: 12 amino acids. Trimming cost V 0 bases and J 5 bases, with 4 bases left between them.

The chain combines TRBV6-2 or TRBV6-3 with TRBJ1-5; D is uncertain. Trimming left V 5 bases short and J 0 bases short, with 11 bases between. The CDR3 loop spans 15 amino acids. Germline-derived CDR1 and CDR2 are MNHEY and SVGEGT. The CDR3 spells CASSATDYSNQPQHF. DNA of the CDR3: TGTGCCAGCAGTGCTACCGACTATAGCAATCAGCCCCAGCATTTT.

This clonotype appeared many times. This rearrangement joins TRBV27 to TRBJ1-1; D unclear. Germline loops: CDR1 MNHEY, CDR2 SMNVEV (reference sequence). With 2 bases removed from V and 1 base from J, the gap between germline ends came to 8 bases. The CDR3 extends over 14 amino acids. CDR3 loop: CASSLTAGNTEAFF. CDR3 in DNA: TGTGCCAGCAGTTTAACGGCGGGGAACACTGAAGCTTTCTTT.